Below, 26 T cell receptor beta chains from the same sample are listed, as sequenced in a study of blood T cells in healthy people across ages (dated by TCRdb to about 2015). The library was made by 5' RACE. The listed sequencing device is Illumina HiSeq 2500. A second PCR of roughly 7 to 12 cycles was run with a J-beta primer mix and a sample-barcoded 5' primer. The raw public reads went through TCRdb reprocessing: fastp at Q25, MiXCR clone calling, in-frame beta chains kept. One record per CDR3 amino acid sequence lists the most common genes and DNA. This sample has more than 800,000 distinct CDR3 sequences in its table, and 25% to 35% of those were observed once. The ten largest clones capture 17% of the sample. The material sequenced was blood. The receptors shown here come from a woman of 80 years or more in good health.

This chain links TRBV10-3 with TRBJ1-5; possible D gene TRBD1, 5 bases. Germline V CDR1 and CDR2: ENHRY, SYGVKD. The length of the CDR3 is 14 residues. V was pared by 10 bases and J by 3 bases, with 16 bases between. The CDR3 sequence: CATTGDVINQPQHF. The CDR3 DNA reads TGTGCCACCACGGGGGACGTAATCAATCAGCCCCAGCATTTT.

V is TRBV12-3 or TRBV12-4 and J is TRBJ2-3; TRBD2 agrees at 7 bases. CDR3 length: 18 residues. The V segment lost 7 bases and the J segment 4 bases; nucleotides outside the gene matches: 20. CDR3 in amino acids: CASTPGRAERLSADTQYF. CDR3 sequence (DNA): TGTGCCAGCACCCCAGGGAGGGCTGAACGTTTGAGCGCAGATACGCAGTATTTT.

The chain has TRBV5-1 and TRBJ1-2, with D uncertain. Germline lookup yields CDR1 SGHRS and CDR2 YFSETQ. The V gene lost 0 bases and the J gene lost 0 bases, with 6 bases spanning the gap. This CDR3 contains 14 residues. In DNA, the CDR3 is TGCGCCAGCAGCTTGGAGCACTCTAACTATGGCTACACCTTC. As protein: CASSLEHSNYGYTF. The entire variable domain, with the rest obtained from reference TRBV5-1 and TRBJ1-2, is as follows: KAGVTQTPRYLIKTRGQQVTLSCSPISGHRSVSWYQQTPGQGLQFLFEYFSETQRNKGNFPGRFSGRQFSNSRSEMNVSTLELGDSALYLCASSLEHSNYGYTFGSGTRLTVV.

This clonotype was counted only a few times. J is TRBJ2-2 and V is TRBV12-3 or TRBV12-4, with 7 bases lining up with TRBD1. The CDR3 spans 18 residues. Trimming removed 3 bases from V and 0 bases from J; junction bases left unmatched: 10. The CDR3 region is CASSLRYRGAPNTGELFF. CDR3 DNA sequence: TGTGCCAGCAGTTTGAGGTACAGGGGCGCCCCGAACACCGGGGAGCTGTTTTTT.

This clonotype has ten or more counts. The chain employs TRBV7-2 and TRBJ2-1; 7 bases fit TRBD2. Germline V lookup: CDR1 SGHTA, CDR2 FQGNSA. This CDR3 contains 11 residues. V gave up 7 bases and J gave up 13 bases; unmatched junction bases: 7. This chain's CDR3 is CASTGLVVQFF. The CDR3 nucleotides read TGTGCCAGCACCGGACTAGTGGTACAGTTCTTC.

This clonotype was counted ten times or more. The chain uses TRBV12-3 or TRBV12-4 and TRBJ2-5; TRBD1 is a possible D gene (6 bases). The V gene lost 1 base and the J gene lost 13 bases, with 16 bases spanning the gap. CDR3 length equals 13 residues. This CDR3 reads CASSLVLGTPRYF. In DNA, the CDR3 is TGTGCCAGCAGTTTAGTTCTCGGGACACCTAGGTACTTC.

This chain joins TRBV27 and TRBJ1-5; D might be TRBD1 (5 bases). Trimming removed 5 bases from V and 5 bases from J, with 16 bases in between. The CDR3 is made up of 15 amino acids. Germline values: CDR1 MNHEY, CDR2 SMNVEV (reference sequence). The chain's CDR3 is CASSVRGLQDQPQHF. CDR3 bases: TGTGCCAGCAGTGTTAGGGGATTGCAGGATCAGCCCCAGCATTTT.

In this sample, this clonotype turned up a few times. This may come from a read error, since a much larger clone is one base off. CDR3 coding DNA: TGTGCCAGCAGCCCCGACAGGGGTACAGCCTACGAGCAGTACTTC. Amino acids: CASSPDRGTAYEQYF. The chain has TRBV6-6 and TRBJ2-7; 8 bases agree with TRBD1. Germline V gene lookup returns CDR1 MNHNY and CDR2 SVGAGI (reference sequence). The trim removed 6 bases at V and 2 bases at J, leaving 9 bases unmatched. The CDR3 is 15 residues long.

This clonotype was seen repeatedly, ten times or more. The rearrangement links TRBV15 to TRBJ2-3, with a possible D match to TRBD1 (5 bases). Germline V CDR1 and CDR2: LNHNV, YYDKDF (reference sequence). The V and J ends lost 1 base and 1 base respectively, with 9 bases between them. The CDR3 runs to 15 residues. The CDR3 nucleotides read TGTGCCACCAGCAGAGGTCAGGGTCGCACAGATACGCAGTATTTT. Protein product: CATSRGQGRTDTQYF.

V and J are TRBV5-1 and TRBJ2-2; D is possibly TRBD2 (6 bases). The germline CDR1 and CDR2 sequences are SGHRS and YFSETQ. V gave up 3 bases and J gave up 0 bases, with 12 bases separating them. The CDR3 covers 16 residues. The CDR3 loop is CASSWDSIANTGELFF. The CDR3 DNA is TGCGCCAGCAGCTGGGACTCAATAGCGAACACCGGGGAGCTGTTTTTT. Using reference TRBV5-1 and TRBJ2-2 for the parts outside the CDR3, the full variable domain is KAGVTQTPRYLIKTRGQQVTLSCSPISGHRSVSWYQQTPGQGLQFLFEYFSETQRNKGNFPGRFSGRQFSNSRSEMNVSTLELGDSALYLCASSWDSIANTGELFFGEGSRLTVL.

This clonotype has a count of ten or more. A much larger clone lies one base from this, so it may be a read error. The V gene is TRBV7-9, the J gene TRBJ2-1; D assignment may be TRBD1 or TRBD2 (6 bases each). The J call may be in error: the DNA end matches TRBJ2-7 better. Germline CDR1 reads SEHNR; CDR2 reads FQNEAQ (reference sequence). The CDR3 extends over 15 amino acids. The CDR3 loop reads CASREGGPLYNEQYF. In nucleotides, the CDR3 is TGTGCCAGCAGAGAGGGGGGCCCGTTGTACAATGAGCAGTACTTC.

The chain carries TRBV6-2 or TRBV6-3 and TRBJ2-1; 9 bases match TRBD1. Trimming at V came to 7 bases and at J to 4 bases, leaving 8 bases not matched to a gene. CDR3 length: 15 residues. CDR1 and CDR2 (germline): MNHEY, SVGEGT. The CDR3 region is CASIDRDRVYNEQFF. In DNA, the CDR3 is TGTGCCAGCATTGACCGGGACAGGGTATACAATGAGCAGTTCTTC.

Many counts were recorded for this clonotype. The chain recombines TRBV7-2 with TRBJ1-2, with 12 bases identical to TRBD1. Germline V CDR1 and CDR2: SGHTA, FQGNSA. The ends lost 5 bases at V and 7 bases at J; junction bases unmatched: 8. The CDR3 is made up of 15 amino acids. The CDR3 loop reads CASSPAPGQGAGYTF. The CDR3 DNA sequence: TGTGCCAGCAGCCCCGCTCCGGGACAGGGGGCTGGCTACACCTTC.

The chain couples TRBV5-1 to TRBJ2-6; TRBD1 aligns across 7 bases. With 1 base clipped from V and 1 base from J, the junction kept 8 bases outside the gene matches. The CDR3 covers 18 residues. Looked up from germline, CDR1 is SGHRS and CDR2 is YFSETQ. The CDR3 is CASSLYVGGLSGANVLTF. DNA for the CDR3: TGCGCCAGCAGCTTGTACGTAGGGGGCTTGTCTGGGGCCAACGTCCTGACTTTC.

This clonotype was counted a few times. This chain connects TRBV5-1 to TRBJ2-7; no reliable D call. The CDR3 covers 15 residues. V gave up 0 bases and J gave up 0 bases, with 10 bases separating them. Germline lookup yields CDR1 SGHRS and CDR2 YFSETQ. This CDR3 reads CASSLGRVPSYEQYF. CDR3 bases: TGCGCCAGCAGCTTGGGACGGGTCCCCTCCTACGAGCAGTACTTC.

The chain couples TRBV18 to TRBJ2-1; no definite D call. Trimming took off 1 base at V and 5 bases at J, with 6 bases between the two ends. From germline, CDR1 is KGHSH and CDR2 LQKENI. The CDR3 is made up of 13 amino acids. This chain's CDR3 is CASSPRVHNEQFF. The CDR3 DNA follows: TGTGCCAGCTCACCACGGGTACACAATGAGCAGTTCTTC. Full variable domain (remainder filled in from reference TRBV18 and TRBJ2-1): NAGVMQNPRHLVRRRGQEARLRCSPMKGHSHVYWYRQLPEEGLKFMVYLQKENIIDESGMPKERFSAEFPKEGPSILRIQQVVRGDSAAYFCASSPRVHNEQFFGPGTRLTVL.

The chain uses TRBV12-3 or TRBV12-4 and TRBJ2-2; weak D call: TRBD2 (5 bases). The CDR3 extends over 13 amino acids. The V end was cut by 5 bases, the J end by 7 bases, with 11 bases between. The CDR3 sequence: CASSPAEGGELFF. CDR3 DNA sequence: TGTGCCAGCAGTCCAGCCGAGGGCGGGGAGCTGTTTTTT.

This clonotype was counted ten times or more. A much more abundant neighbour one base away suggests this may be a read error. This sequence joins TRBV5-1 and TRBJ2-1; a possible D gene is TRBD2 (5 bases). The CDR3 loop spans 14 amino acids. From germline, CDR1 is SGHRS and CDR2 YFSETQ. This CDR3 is CASSVGSSYNEQFF. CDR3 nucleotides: TGTGCCAGCAGCGTAGGGAGCTCCTACAATGAGCAGTTCTTC.

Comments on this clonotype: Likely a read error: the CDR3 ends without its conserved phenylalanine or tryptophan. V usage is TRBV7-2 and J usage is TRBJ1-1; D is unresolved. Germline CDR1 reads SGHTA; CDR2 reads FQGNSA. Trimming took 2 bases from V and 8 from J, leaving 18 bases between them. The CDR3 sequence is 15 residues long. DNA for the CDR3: TGTGCCAGCAGCTTAAGGGTCGGGCTAAGAGGGGAAGCTTTCGTT. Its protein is CASSLRVGLRGEAFV.

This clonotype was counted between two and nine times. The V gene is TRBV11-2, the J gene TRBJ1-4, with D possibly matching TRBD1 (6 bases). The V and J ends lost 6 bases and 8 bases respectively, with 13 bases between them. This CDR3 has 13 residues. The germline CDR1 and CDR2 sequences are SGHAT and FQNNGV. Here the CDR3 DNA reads TGTGCCAGCAGTAGACAGGCGCGGGAAAAACTGTTTTTT. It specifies CASSRQAREKLFF.

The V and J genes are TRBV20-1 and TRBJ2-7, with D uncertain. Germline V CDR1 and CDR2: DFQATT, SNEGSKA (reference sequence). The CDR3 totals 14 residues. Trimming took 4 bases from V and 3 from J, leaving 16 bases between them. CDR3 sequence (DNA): TGCAGTGCTAATCTCCGGACCACCAACTACGAGCAGTACTTC. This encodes CSANLRTTNYEQYF.

CDR3 sequence reads: CASSLDGTVIANQPQHF. DNA of the CDR3: TGTGCCAGCAGCTTGGATGGGACAGTTATAGCAAATCAGCCCCAGCATTTT. The chain recombines TRBV5-8 with TRBJ1-5; 7 bases agree with TRBD1. V trimming: 0 bases; J trimming: 4 bases; junction bases outside the gene matches: 10. CDR1 and CDR2 (germline): SGHTS, YDEGEE. The CDR3 sequence is 17 residues long.

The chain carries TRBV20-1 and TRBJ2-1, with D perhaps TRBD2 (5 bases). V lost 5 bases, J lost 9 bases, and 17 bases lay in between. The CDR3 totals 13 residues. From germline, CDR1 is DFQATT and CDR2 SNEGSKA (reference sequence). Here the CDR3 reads CSALDSPLGEQFF. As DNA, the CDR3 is TGCAGTGCTTTGGACTCCCCGTTAGGTGAGCAGTTCTTC.

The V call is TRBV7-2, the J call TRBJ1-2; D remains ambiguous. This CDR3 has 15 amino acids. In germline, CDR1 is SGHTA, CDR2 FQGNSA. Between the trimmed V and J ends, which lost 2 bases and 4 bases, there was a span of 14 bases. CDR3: CASSLPSTIAYGYTF. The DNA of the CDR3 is TGTGCCAGCAGCTTACCGTCGACAATCGCCTATGGCTACACCTTC. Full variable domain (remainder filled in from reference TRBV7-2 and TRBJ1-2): GAGVSQSPSNKVTEKGKDVELRCDPISGHTALYWYRQSLGQGLEFLIYFQGNSAPDKSGLPSDRFSAERTGGSVSTLTIQRTQQEDSAVYLCASSLPSTIAYGYTFGSGTRLTVV.

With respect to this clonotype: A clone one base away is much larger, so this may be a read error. The CDR3 region is CAWSDWDRGNNSPLHF. DNA of the CDR3: TGTGCCTGGAGTGACTGGGACAGGGGAAATAATTCACCCCTCCACTTT. The chain has TRBV30 and TRBJ1-6; 10 nucleotides match TRBD1. The CDR3 loop spans 16 amino acids. Germline assignment: CDR1 GTSNPN and CDR2 SVGIG (reference sequence). V was clipped by 1 base and J by 5 bases; unmatched bases: 5.

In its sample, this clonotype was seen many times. The CDR3 region has the DNA TGTGCCAGCCTCCCGCCGGGACAGGGTAACGAGCAGTACTTC. It yields the protein CASLPPGQGNEQYF. This chain uses TRBV6-5 with TRBJ2-7; TRBD1 matches 9 bases. The J segment lost 5 bases and the V segment lost 8 bases, leaving 10 bases of the junction unmatched. Germline V gene data show CDR1 as MNHEY and CDR2 as SVGAGI. This CDR3 is 14 amino acids long.